The 10 T cell receptor beta chains presented below share a single source sample, sequenced in a study of T cells after posttransplantation cyclophosphamide. Clones were sequenced by immunoSEQ multiplex PCR, and TCRdb holds only the in-frame ones, with some missing. The data contain 25,000 to 35,000 clones, about nine tenths of them seen just once; the ten biggest clones take up 0.2% to 0.3%. The naive gate required viable CD3+CD4+ or CD3+CD8+ cells with CCR7+CD45RA+CD45RO-CD95-CD27+CD28+ phenotype. The source material was naive CD4+ T cells sorted from PBMCs. These receptors were obtained from a woman aged 55-69 years in good health, CMV-negative, and a related stem cell transplant donor.

The chain employs TRBV7-3 and TRBJ2-1, with a weak D call TRBD2 (6 bases). There are 16 residues in the CDR3. From germline, CDR1 is SGHTA and CDR2 FQGTGA. Trimming stripped 5 bases from V and 4 bases from J, with 18 bases between. The DNA for the CDR3 is TGTGCCAGCAGCCCGAGCTCCGGCGGGGTATACAATGAGCAGTTCTTC. It is translated as CASSPSSGGVYNEQFF. The full variable domain, its missing parts supplied by reference TRBV7-3 and TRBJ2-1, is GAGVSQTPSNKVTEKGKYVELRCDPISGHTALYWYRQSLGQGPEFLIYFQGTGAADDSGLPNDRFFAVRPEGSVSTLKIQRTERGDSAVYLCASSPSSGGVYNEQFFGPGTRLTVL.

The chain links TRBV5-1 to TRBJ1-2; possible D gene TRBD1, 6 bases. The V end was cut by 0 bases, the J end by 4 bases, with 13 bases between. Germline V gives CDR1 SGHRS, CDR2 YFSETQ. The length of the CDR3 is 15 residues. The CDR3 DNA is TGCGCCAGCAGCTTGGAACAGGGTGGTATCTATGGCTACACCTTC. Its protein is CASSLEQGGIYGYTF.

The gene calls are TRBV5-4 and TRBJ2-1, with D perhaps matching TRBD1 (6 bases). The CDR3 extends over 15 amino acids. Between the trimmed V and J ends, which lost 0 bases and 2 bases, there was a span of 9 bases. Germline CDR1 SGHNT, CDR2 YYREEE (reference sequence). The CDR3 DNA sequence: TGTGCCAGCAGCTTGGAACAGGGAACCTACAATGAGCAGTTCTTC. As protein: CASSLEQGTYNEQFF.

The V gene is TRBV2, the J gene TRBJ2-3; TRBD2 matches at 10 bases. The CDR3 spans 14 residues. V lost 5 bases and J lost 4; bases outside the gene matches: 3. Germline CDR1 is SNHLY and CDR2 is FYNNEI. CDR3 region: CASSLSGGADTQYF. CDR3 sequence (DNA): TGTGCCAGCAGTCTCAGCGGGGGGGCAGATACGCAGTATTTT.

The rearrangement joins TRBV6-1 to TRBJ1-1; D is undetermined. The V end lost 1 base, the J end lost 5 bases, and 11 bases lay between the germline ends. The CDR3 loop spans 14 amino acids. CDR1 MNHNS and CDR2 SASEGT come from the germline V gene. CDR3 DNA: TGTGCCAGCAGTGAAGGACGGCCGAGGACTGAAGCTTTCTTT. This gives the protein CASSEGRPRTEAFF.

This chain connects TRBV30 to TRBJ2-2; the match to TRBD2 covers 8 bases. Per germline, CDR1 GTSNPN and CDR2 SVGIG (reference sequence). The CDR3 is 15 residues long. Losses at the gene ends were 4 bases for V and 1 base for J; bases not matched to a gene: 5. This CDR3 is CAWKLSGKNTGELFF. CDR3 in DNA: TGTGCCTGGAAACTTAGCGGGAAGAACACCGGGGAGCTGTTTTTT. Combining the CDR3 with reference TRBV30 and TRBJ2-2 gives the whole variable domain SQTIHQWPATLVQPVGSPLSLECTVEGTSNPNLYWYRQAAGRGLQLLFYSVGIGQISSEVPQNLSASRPQDRQFILSSKKLLLSDSGFYLCAWKLSGKNTGELFFGEGSRLTVL.

The CDR3 DNA reads TGTGCCAGCAGCTCAAGACTAGCGGGAGTTAGAGAGACCCAGTACTTC. Residues: CASSSRLAGVRETQYF. The chain has TRBV5-5 and TRBJ2-5, with 12 bases that match TRBD2. V gave up 3 bases and J gave up 4 bases; unmatched junction bases: 7. Looked up from germline, CDR1 is SGHKS and CDR2 is YYEKEE (reference sequence). This CDR3 comprises 16 residues.

The gene calls are TRBV6-6 and TRBJ1-1, with unresolved D. The V end lost 7 bases, the J end lost 3 bases, and 9 bases lay between the germline ends. The CDR3 is 12 amino acids. Looked up from germline, CDR1 is MNHNY and CDR2 is SVGAGI (reference sequence). CDR3: CASTHRYTEAFF. CDR3 DNA: TGTGCCAGCACGCACAGATACACTGAAGCTTTCTTT.

The chain joins TRBV9 to TRBJ2-1; 7 bases are shared with TRBD1. There are 16 residues in the CDR3. Germline assignment: CDR1 SGDLS and CDR2 YYNGEE. Trimming took 3 bases from V and 0 from J; bases not matched to a gene: 6. CDR3 in amino acids: CASSALGQISYNEQFF. Here the CDR3 DNA reads TGTGCCAGCAGCGCTCTGGGACAGATCTCCTACAATGAGCAGTTCTTC.

This chain uses TRBV10-3 with TRBJ1-5; the D is unclear. The germline V gene has CDR1 ENHRY and CDR2 SYGVKD. The CDR3 covers 13 residues. V gave up 2 bases and J gave up 7 bases, with 9 bases separating them. CDR3 sequence: CAISEEVSQPQHF. The CDR3 bases are TGTGCCATCAGTGAGGAGGTATCCCAGCCCCAGCATTTT.